This T cell receptor beta chain comes out of a study of cytomegalovirus exposure and HLA in healthy donors. Study-level information: There were approximately 85 million unique TCRs (from HLA-typed donors) in an early data release. Findings and caveats of the study: A later analysis found common viral pathogens apparently linked to several of the most significant clusters. Judged likely to be a sequencing artifact was a cluster of highly shared sequence variants. Previously analyzed data showed that most TCR beta V segments were productive at a frequency of about 87% or about 30%.

Points on this clone: The antigen remains unidentified.

In germline, CDR1 is MNHNS, CDR2 SASEGT. The length of the CDR3 is 14 residues. With 7 bases clipped from V and 8 bases from J, the junction kept 10 bases outside the gene matches. The PCR was carried out with 60 Vbeta primers and 13 Jbeta primers. The protocol was immunoSEQ multiplex PCR, while the TCRdb copy is restricted to in-frame clones and leaves out a portion. The table records about 100,000 clones, approximately 85% of them present only once. Sequenced sample: PBMCs. The chain combines TRBV6-1 with TRBJ2-2; 7 positions agree with TRBD2. The receptor's source is a young man in good health and CMV-seronegative. The CDR3 reads CASTLAGEMGELFF. CDR3 sequence (DNA): TGTGCCAGCACGTTGGCGGGAGAGATGGGGGAGCTGTTTTTT.